What follows are 26 T cell receptor beta chains derived from one specimen sequenced in a study of graft-versus-host responses after intestinal transplantation. Their antigen targets remain unknown. The table came from immunoSEQ multiplex PCR; TCRdb's copy has only in-frame clones and leaves some out. Of approximately 85,000 clones detected, approximately 89% appear once; the ten largest clones hold 7.6%. Source: unstimulated CD8+ T cells sorted from spleen or lymph node cells, taken before transplant. The receptors shown here come from a human donor who was the organ donor for an intestinal transplant.

The chain uses TRBV30 and TRBJ1-3; TRBD1 is a possible D gene (5 bases). The germline V gene encodes CDR1 GTSNPN and CDR2 SVGIG (reference sequence). The CDR3 runs 18 residues. V was shortened by 0 bases and J by 0 bases, with 18 bases between the two germline ends. The CDR3: CAWSVLFPGLSSGNTIYF. In nucleotides, the CDR3 is TGTGCCTGGAGTGTCCTCTTTCCGGGACTGAGCTCTGGAAACACCATATATTTT. Full variable domain (outside the CDR3, taken from reference TRBV30 and TRBJ1-3): SQTIHQWPATLVQPVGSPLSLECTVEGTSNPNLYWYRQAAGRGLQLLFYSVGIGQISSEVPQNLSASRPQDRQFILSSKKLLLSDSGFYLCAWSVLFPGLSSGNTIYFGEGSWLTVV.

This clone was observed once. This chain joins TRBV7-9 and TRBJ1-3, with D perhaps matching TRBD1 (6 bases). The germline V and J ends were trimmed by 1 base and 4 bases, with 11 bases remaining between them. Germline V CDR1 and CDR2: SEHNR, FQNEAQ (reference sequence). The CDR3 has 15 residues. The CDR3 DNA is TGTGCCAGCAGCTTAGAGGGGGGCGGCGGAAACACCATATATTTT. Protein sequence: CASSLEGGGGNTIYF.

The gene calls are TRBV7-6 and TRBJ2-2; 8 nucleotides line up with TRBD1. V dropped 1 base and J dropped 7; count of bases not matched to a gene: 8. The length of the CDR3 is 16 residues. Germline V lookup: CDR1 SGHVS, CDR2 FNYEAQ. The CDR3 sequence is CASSLGRGRVFGELFF. The CDR3 DNA is TGTGCCAGCAGCTTAGGCAGGGGGCGCGTTTTCGGGGAGCTGTTTTTT.

The chain uses TRBV4-1 and TRBJ1-5; TRBD1 aligns across 9 bases. There are 14 residues in the CDR3. Trimming at V came to 3 bases and at J to 8 bases, leaving 5 bases not matched to a gene. The V gene's germline CDR1 is MGHRA and CDR2 YSYEKL. The CDR3 coding sequence is TGCGCCAGCAGCCAGTACAGGGGGCGCGAGCCCCAGCATTTT. Translated, it gives CASSQYRGREPQHF.

V usage is TRBV5-4 and J usage is TRBJ2-1, with 12 nucleotides matching TRBD2. The CDR3 is made up of 15 amino acids. V dropped 5 bases and J dropped 5; count of bases not matched to a gene: 5. Germline CDR1 SGHNT, CDR2 YYREEE (reference sequence). The CDR3 protein is CASSRTSGTNNEQFF. In nucleotides, the CDR3 is TGTGCCAGCAGTCGGACTAGCGGGACTAACAATGAGCAGTTCTTC.

V gene TRBV19 combines with J gene TRBJ1-2, with D tentatively TRBD1 (5 bases). The CDR3 loop spans 13 amino acids. V lost 7 bases and J 3 bases, leaving 12 bases between the germline ends. Germline values: CDR1 LNHDA, CDR2 SQIVND (reference sequence). The CDR3 DNA reads as TGTGCCAGTAAGGCAGGGTACGACTATGGCTACACCTTC. This gives the protein CASKAGYDYGYTF.

CDR3 DNA: TGTGCCAGTAGTATAGGCAGCGGGTCCTACGAGCAGTACTTC. This sequence encodes CASSIGSGSYEQYF. The J gene is TRBJ2-5, the V gene TRBV19; TRBD2 is a possible D gene (6 bases). TRBJ2-7 explains the end of the DNA better; the J call may be wrong. CDR3 size: 14 residues. Germline V gene lookup returns CDR1 LNHDA and CDR2 SQIVND (reference sequence).

The rearrangement joins TRBV7-9 to TRBJ1-5; D is ambiguous. The CDR3 runs 14 residues. Germline values: CDR1 SEHNR, CDR2 FQNEAQ (reference sequence). Deletions cut 1 base from V and 1 base from J, with 5 bases between. This CDR3 reads CASSLEGSNQPQHF. The CDR3 DNA reads TGTGCCAGCAGCTTAGAAGGCAGCAATCAGCCCCAGCATTTT.

The rearrangement links TRBV6-5 to TRBJ2-7, with 7 bases lining up with TRBD1. The V gene's germline CDR1 is MNHEY and CDR2 SVGAGI. J was trimmed by 0 bases and V by 6 bases; bases with no gene match: 5. This CDR3 has 14 residues. The CDR3: CASSTGDSSYEQYF. CDR3 nucleotide sequence: TGTGCCAGCAGCACAGGGGACAGCTCCTACGAGCAGTACTTC.

The rearrangement uses TRBV11-3 and TRBJ2-7; 8 bases match TRBD1. Germline V lookup: CDR1 SGHNT, CDR2 YENEEA. Trimming took 5 bases from V and 3 from J; bases not matched to a gene: 9. The CDR3 consists of 15 residues. For the CDR3, the DNA is TGTGCCAGCAGCAGCAACGACAGGGGCCGCTACGAGCAGTACTTC. It specifies CASSSNDRGRYEQYF.

The J gene is TRBJ2-3, the V gene TRBV5-6; the match to TRBD2 covers 7 bases. Looked up from germline, CDR1 is SGHDT and CDR2 is YYEEEE. V was clipped by 0 bases and J by 2 bases; unmatched bases: 3. CDR3 length equals 15 residues. This chain's CDR3 is CASSLVGGDTDTQYF. The CDR3, as DNA: TGTGCCAGCAGCTTGGTTGGGGGGGACACAGATACGCAGTATTTT.

The V gene is TRBV9, the J gene TRBJ2-7, with TRBD2 matching over 12 bases. Germline CDR1 is SGDLS and CDR2 is YYNGEE. The CDR3 contains 16 residues. Trimming at V came to 5 bases and at J to 3 bases, leaving 9 bases not matched to a gene. Written as DNA, the CDR3 is TGTGCCAGCAGTGCTAGCGGGGGGGCCGGGTTCTACGAGCAGTACTTC. Translation: CASSASGGAGFYEQYF.

J is TRBJ2-3 and V is TRBV9, with a tentative D call TRBD1 (5 bases). Germline V lookup: CDR1 SGDLS, CDR2 YYNGEE. This CDR3 has 16 residues. The V end lost 0 bases, the J end lost 0 bases, and 11 bases lay between the germline ends. CDR3 protein: CASSVGGGSSTDTQYF. CDR3 in DNA: TGTGCCAGCAGCGTAGGGGGCGGTTCTAGCACAGATACGCAGTATTTT.

This clone appeared a single time. The chain is built from TRBV6-6 and TRBJ2-7; 8 nucleotides match TRBD1. The V segment lost 6 bases and the J segment 4 bases; nucleotides outside the gene matches: 11. The CDR3 covers 15 residues. Germline CDR1 and CDR2: MNHNY and SVGAGI (reference sequence). The CDR3 region is CASRVDRGSFYEQYF. The CDR3 region has the DNA TGTGCCAGCAGAGTAGACAGGGGTTCTTTTTACGAGCAGTACTTC.

This chain connects TRBV9 to TRBJ1-2; no clear D. Germline CDR1 and CDR2: SGDLS and YYNGEE. Trimming took off 3 bases at V and 0 bases at J, with 21 bases between the two ends. The CDR3 sequence is 18 residues long. The CDR3 sequence: CASSANPSGGKANYGYTF. Here the CDR3 DNA reads TGTGCCAGCAGCGCGAACCCCTCCGGAGGGAAGGCTAACTATGGCTACACCTTC.

The chain employs TRBV6-1 and TRBJ2-1; unclear D gene. Germline V lookup: CDR1 MNHNS, CDR2 SASEGT. V gave up 4 bases and J gave up 1 base, with 11 bases separating them. The CDR3 spans 15 residues. In DNA, the CDR3 is TGTGCCAGCAGTGTGGGCGGTTCTTCCTACAATGAGCAGTTCTTC. Its translation: CASSVGGSSYNEQFF.

The V gene is TRBV27, the J gene TRBJ2-3, with 8 bases lining up with TRBD2. J lost 2 bases, V lost 3 bases, and 16 bases had no gene match. Germline V gene data show CDR1 as MNHEY and CDR2 as SMNVEV (reference sequence). This CDR3 contains 19 residues. The CDR3 DNA reads as TGTGCCAGCAGTTTTTTCTCGCGGGGGGCCATAAAAAACACAGATACGCAGTATTTT. Residues: CASSFFSRGAIKNTDTQYF.

The chain links TRBV7-9 to TRBJ2-5, with D possibly being TRBD1 (7 bases). The CDR3 sequence is 13 residues long. Trimming cost V 4 bases and J 7 bases, with 13 bases left between them. Germline V gene sequence: CDR1 SEHNR, CDR2 FQNEAQ (reference sequence). The CDR3 spells CASSSEQGGTQYF. The CDR3 coding sequence is TGTGCCAGCAGCTCAGAGCAGGGGGGGACCCAGTACTTC.

This chain links TRBV28 with TRBJ1-6; 7 bases are a match to TRBD1. V shed 5 bases, J shed 10 bases, and the junction held 5 bases outside the gene matches. CDR3 size: 13 residues. CDR1 and CDR2 (germline): MDHEN, SYDVKM. The CDR3 sequence: CASSPTGVSPLHF. Written as DNA, the CDR3 is TGTGCCAGCAGTCCTACAGGGGTCTCACCCCTCCACTTT. Looking up the rest from reference TRBV28 and TRBJ1-6 gives the full variable domain: DVKVTQSSRYLVKRTGEKVFLECVQDMDHENMFWYRQDPGLGLRLIYFSYDVKMKEKGDIPEGYSVSREKKERFSLILESASTNQTSMYLCASSPTGVSPLHFGNGTRLTVT.

By share of the sample, this clone is medium-sized. The V and J genes are TRBV7-9 and TRBJ2-1, with a possible D match to TRBD2 (6 bases). The CDR3 spans 16 residues. Trimming shortened V by 2 bases and J by 3 bases, and 14 bases separated the two germline ends. The germline V gene has CDR1 SEHNR and CDR2 FQNEAQ (reference sequence). CDR3 sequence: CASSLSLSSDYNEQFF. For the CDR3, the DNA is TGTGCCAGCAGCTTATCATTGTCTAGCGACTACAATGAGCAGTTCTTC.

V and J are TRBV19 and TRBJ1-2; a weak D match, TRBD1 (5 bases). The CDR3 length is 13 residues. Germline values: CDR1 LNHDA, CDR2 SQIVND (reference sequence). The germline V and J ends were trimmed by 7 bases and 8 bases, with 17 bases remaining between them. The CDR3 nucleotides read TGTGCCAGTATGAAAGGGGCCGCGGACGGCTACACCTTC. Translated, it gives CASMKGAADGYTF.

The V and J genes are TRBV11-2 and TRBJ2-7; D gene ambiguous. CDR1 is SGHAT, CDR2 FQNNGV, per germline. The V end was cut by 6 bases, the J end by 0 bases, with 9 bases between. The CDR3 spans 13 residues. The CDR3 loop reads CASSTGPSYEQYF. Written as DNA, the CDR3 is TGTGCCAGCAGTACTGGGCCCTCCTACGAGCAGTACTTC.

The chain carries TRBV5-5 and TRBJ2-1, with 8 nucleotides matching TRBD1. The CDR3 length is 16 residues. The junction had 11 bases not matched to a gene; V was cut back by 2 bases and J by 7 bases. Germline V gene data show CDR1 as SGHKS and CDR2 as YYEKEE (reference sequence). This chain's CDR3 is CASSFSWTGRINEQFF. CDR3 DNA sequence: TGTGCCAGCAGCTTCAGTTGGACAGGGAGAATAAATGAGCAGTTCTTC. Filled out from reference TRBV5-5 and TRBJ2-1, the complete variable domain reads DAGVTQSPTHLIKTRGQQVTLRCSPISGHKSVSWYQQVLGQGPQFIFQYYEKEERGRGNFPDRFSARQFPNYSSELNVNALLLGDSALYLCASSFSWTGRINEQFFGPGTRLTVL.

This clone occurred a few times. The V gene is TRBV9, the J gene TRBJ2-3; D gene uncertain. Germline V gene lookup returns CDR1 SGDLS and CDR2 YYNGEE. V was pared by 4 bases and J by 2 bases, with 20 bases between. The CDR3 consists of 17 residues. CDR3 amino acids: CASSSPVWARDTDTQYF. CDR3 coding DNA: TGTGCCAGCAGCTCCCCCGTTTGGGCCAGAGACACAGATACGCAGTATTTT.

A few counts support this clone. This chain joins TRBV10-1 and TRBJ2-7; TRBD2 matches 8 bases. V trimming: 3 bases; J trimming: 5 bases; junction bases outside the gene matches: 12. CDR3 length: 16 residues. The germline V gene encodes CDR1 WNHNN and CDR2 SYGVQD (reference sequence). Written as DNA, the CDR3 is TGCGCCAGCAGTGAAACCCCGGGACTAGAGCTAGACGAGCAGTACTTC. Amino acid sequence: CASSETPGLELDEQYF.

In DNA form, the CDR3 reads TGTGCCAGCAGCCAGTATTCAGGCTCTACTAACTCTGGAAACACCATATATTTT. It specifies CASSQYSGSTNSGNTIYF. The chain carries TRBV11-3 and TRBJ1-3, with D uncertain. This CDR3 has 18 amino acids. Germline V gene data show CDR1 as SGHNT and CDR2 as YENEEA. Trimming took off 5 bases at V and 0 bases at J, with 20 bases between the two ends.